A selection of T cell receptor beta chains follows, all from one sample in a study of vaccination effects on CD4 cells after COVID-19. Produced via immunoSEQ multiplex PCR; TCRdb's table is partial and in-frame only. The sample carries around 79,000 clones, approximately 81% recorded once. The antigens of these receptors remain unknown. Sequences were derived from CD4+ T cells from PBMCs cultured with HCoV-229E spike peptides, sampled before COVID-19 vaccination. The receptors come from a human donor who received a COVID-19 vaccine. Both conserved end residues are part of each CDR3. D genes are given only for firm matches. Some rows have no size entry. The others give once, few or many, or a class for an expanded clone.

v_call	d_call	j_call	clone_size	cdr3_aa	cdr3_nt
TRBV19	NA	TRBJ1-4	NA	CASSLQGTNEKLFF	TGTGCCAGTAGCCTCCAGGGGACTAATGAAAAACTGTTTTTT
TRBV18	NA	TRBJ1-1	NA	CASSPPYGASEAFF	TGTGCCAGCTCACCACCGTATGGGGCCAGTGAAGCTTTCTTT
TRBV18	TRBD1	TRBJ1-1	NA	CASSFGTGHTEAFF	TGTGCCAGCTCATTTGGGACAGGGCACACTGAAGCTTTCTTT
TRBV3-1/TRBV3-2	NA	TRBJ1-5	NA	CASSQEGASLNQPQHF	TGTGCCAGCAGCCAAGAGGGGGCCAGCCTCAATCAGCCCCAGCATTTT
TRBV18	NA	TRBJ1-4	NA	CASSPADGSEKLFF	TGTGCCAGCTCCCCCGCCGACGGGTCTGAAAAACTGTTTTTT
TRBV4-2	NA	TRBJ1-2	few	CASSRDRTNYGYTF	TGTGCCAGCAGCCGAGACAGGACTAACTATGGCTACACCTTC
TRBV29-1	NA	TRBJ1-1	NA	CSVDGGSTEAFF	TGCAGCGTTGATGGGGGTAGTACTGAAGCTTTCTTT
TRBV19	NA	TRBJ2-2	NA	CASSIQGLDTGELFF	TGTGCCAGTAGTATACAGGGTTTAGACACCGGGGAGCTGTTTTTT
TRBV25-1	TRBD1	TRBJ1-4	NA	CASSADRGRTNEKLFF	TGTGCCAGCAGCGCGGACAGGGGGCGAACTAATGAAAAACTGTTTTTT
TRBV7-2	NA	TRBJ1-2	few	CASSFTGVTSNYGYTF	TGTGCCAGCAGCTTTACAGGAGTCACCTCTAACTATGGCTACACCTTC
TRBV6-5	NA	TRBJ1-1	NA	CASSLSRENTEAFF	TGTGCCAGCAGTCTTTCCAGGGAGAACACTGAAGCTTTCTTT
TRBV5-1	NA	TRBJ1-2	NA	CASSLRQGMDYGYTF	TGCGCCAGCAGCTTGAGGCAGGGAATGGACTATGGCTACACCTTC
TRBV2	NA	TRBJ2-1	NA	CASVRYRGGGGEQFF	TGTGCCAGCGTCCGGTATAGGGGAGGGGGAGGTGAGCAGTTCTTC
TRBV5-1	TRBD1	TRBJ2-1	NA	CASSLGGGTYNEQFF	TGCGCCAGCAGCTTGGGAGGGGGCACCTACAATGAGCAGTTCTTC
TRBV6-5	NA	TRBJ1-5	NA	CASSFSRGLHQPQHF	TGTGCCAGCAGTTTTTCTCGGGGGCTACATCAGCCCCAGCATTTT
TRBV6-5	NA	TRBJ1-1	few	CASRKESGNTEAFF	TGTGCCAGCAGGAAAGAATCCGGTAACACTGAAGCTTTCTTT
TRBV19	NA	TRBJ2-3	NA	CASSLGQPGTDTQYF	TGTGCCAGTAGCCTAGGACAGCCTGGCACAGATACGCAGTATTTT
TRBV9	NA	TRBJ1-5	once	CASSVRGVDQPQHF	TGTGCCAGCAGCGTAAGGGGGGTCGACCAGCCCCAGCATTTT
TRBV3-1/TRBV3-2	TRBD2	TRBJ2-5	NA	CASSQADRAGGRGETQYF	TGTGCCAGCAGCCAGGCCGACCGAGCGGGGGGAAGGGGAGAGACCCAGTACTTC
TRBV6-4	TRBD1	TRBJ2-3	NA	CASRADRVTDTQYF	TGTGCCAGCAGGGCGGACAGGGTTACAGATACGCAGTATTTT
TRBV6-5	NA	TRBJ1-3	NA	CASRARGKGNTIYF	TGTGCCAGCAGGGCGCGGGGGAAGGGAAACACCATATATTTT
TRBV20-1	NA	TRBJ1-2	NA	CSGSGGQGSNYGYTF	TGCAGTGGTAGTGGGGGCCAGGGCTCTAACTATGGCTACACCTTC
TRBV5-8	NA	TRBJ2-5	NA	CASTLVVGRETQYF	TGTGCCAGCACCCTCGTTGTGGGGAGGGAGACCCAGTACTTC
TRBV21-1	NA	TRBJ1-4	NA	CASSKRGTPKGLQTNEKLFF	TGTGCCAGCAGCAAAAGAGGGACTCCTAAAGGATTGCAAACTAATGAAAAACTGTTTTTT
TRBV9	NA	TRBJ2-2	NA	CASSVGGITGELFF	TGTGCCAGCAGCGTGGGAGGTATCACCGGGGAGCTGTTTTTT
TRBV24-1	TRBD1	TRBJ2-1	NA	CATSDLGQGADEQFF	TGTGCCACCAGTGATTTAGGACAGGGGGCCGATGAGCAGTTCTTC
TRBV7-9	TRBD1	TRBJ1-2	NA	CASSTPRQGGEQNYGYTF	TGTGCCAGCAGCACCCCACGACAGGGAGGCGAGCAGAACTATGGCTACACCTTC
TRBV5-4	TRBD1	TRBJ1-3	NA	CASSAKTTGSGNTIYF	TGTGCCAGCAGCGCAAAAACGACAGGGTCTGGAAACACCATATATTTT
TRBV5-6	NA	TRBJ1-5	NA	CASSLTGYSNQPQHF	TGTGCCAGCAGCTTGACAGGTTATAGCAATCAGCCCCAGCATTTT
TRBV19	TRBD1	TRBJ2-5	NA	CASSIGPGQQKETQYF	TGTGCCAGTAGTATAGGGCCGGGACAGCAGAAAGAGACCCAGTACTTC
TRBV13	NA	TRBJ1-3	few	CASSSQGTGNTIYF	TGTGCCAGCAGCTCCCAGGGGACTGGAAACACCATATATTTT
TRBV5-1	NA	TRBJ2-5	few	CASSLGGGVGETQYF	TGCGCCAGCAGCTTGGGTGGAGGGGTCGGGGAGACCCAGTACTTC
TRBV25-1	TRBD1	TRBJ1-2	NA	CASRPGQGSGGYTF	TGTGCCAGCAGGCCGGGACAGGGATCTGGAGGCTACACCTTC
TRBV29-1	NA	TRBJ2-4	NA	CSAARVLLGAKNIQYF	TGCAGCGCTGCCAGGGTCCTGCTGGGGGCCAAAAACATTCAGTACTTC
TRBV28	NA	TRBJ1-6	NA	CASSLRRQNSPLHF	TGTGCCAGCAGCCTTCGGAGGCAGAATTCACCCCTCCACTTT
TRBV7-3	TRBD1	TRBJ1-1	NA	CASSLQGVNTEAFF	TGTGCCAGCAGCCTACAGGGGGTGAACACTGAAGCTTTCTTT
TRBV14	NA	TRBJ1-1	NA	CASSQDIRMNTEAFF	TGTGCCAGCAGCCAAGATATCAGAATGAACACTGAAGCTTTCTTT
TRBV10-3	NA	TRBJ2-1	NA	CAISVTGTYEQFF	TGTGCCATCAGTGTCACTGGGACCTACGAGCAGTTCTTC
TRBV7-2	TRBD2	TRBJ2-3	NA	CASSLTSGWGLDTQYF	TGTGCCAGCAGCCTTACTAGCGGGTGGGGATTAGATACGCAGTATTTT
TRBV6-2/TRBV6-3	NA	TRBJ2-2	NA	CASSPYMNTGELFF	TGTGCCAGCAGCCCCTACATGAACACCGGGGAGCTGTTTTTT
TRBV5-1	NA	TRBJ2-2	NA	CASSSDNGELFF	TGCGCCAGCAGCTCCGACAACGGGGAGCTGTTTTTT
TRBV6-1	NA	TRBJ2-2	few	CASSEIPAGELFF	TGTGCCAGCAGTGAAATACCCGCCGGGGAGCTGTTTTTT
TRBV5-1	TRBD1	TRBJ1-1	NA	CASSLDTYRGRGVLNTEAFF	TGCGCCAGCAGCTTGGATACCTACAGGGGGCGCGGAGTCCTGAACACTGAAGCTTTCTTT
TRBV30	NA	TRBJ1-5	few	CAWSGTGNQPQHF	TGTGCCTGGAGCGGGACGGGCAATCAGCCCCAGCATTTT
TRBV28	NA	TRBJ2-1	NA	CASSLTSEQFF	TGTGCCAGCAGTTTAACCTCTGAGCAGTTCTTC
TRBV18	NA	TRBJ1-1	NA	CASSPDSNTEAFF	TGTGCCAGCTCCCCTGATTCGAACACTGAAGCTTTCTTT
TRBV28	NA	TRBJ2-2	NA	CASSTGGAGTGELFF	TGTGCCAGCAGTACGGGGGGCGCGGGGACCGGGGAGCTGTTTTTT
TRBV6-1	TRBD1	TRBJ1-2	NA	CASSEAGQTDGYTF	TGTGCCAGCAGTGAAGCGGGACAGACGGATGGCTACACCTTC